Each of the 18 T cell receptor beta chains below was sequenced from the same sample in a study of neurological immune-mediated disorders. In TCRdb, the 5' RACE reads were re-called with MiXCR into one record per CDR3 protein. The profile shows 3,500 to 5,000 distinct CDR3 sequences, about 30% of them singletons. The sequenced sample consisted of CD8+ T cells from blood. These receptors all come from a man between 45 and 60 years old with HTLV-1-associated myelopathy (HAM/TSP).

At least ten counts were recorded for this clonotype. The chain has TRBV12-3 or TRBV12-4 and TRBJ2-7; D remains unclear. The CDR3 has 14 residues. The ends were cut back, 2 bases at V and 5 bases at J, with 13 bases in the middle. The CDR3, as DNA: TGTGCCAGCAGTTTACGCGGCGCAGGCCACGAGCAGTACTTC. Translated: CASSLRGAGHEQYF.

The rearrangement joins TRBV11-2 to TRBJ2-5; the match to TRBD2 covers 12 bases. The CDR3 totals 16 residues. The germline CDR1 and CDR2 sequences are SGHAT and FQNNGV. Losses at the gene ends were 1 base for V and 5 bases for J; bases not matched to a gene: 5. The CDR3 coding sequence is TGTGCCAGCAGCTTAGGTCTAGCGGGAGGGCTGGAGACCCAGTACTTC. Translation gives CASSLGLAGGLETQYF.

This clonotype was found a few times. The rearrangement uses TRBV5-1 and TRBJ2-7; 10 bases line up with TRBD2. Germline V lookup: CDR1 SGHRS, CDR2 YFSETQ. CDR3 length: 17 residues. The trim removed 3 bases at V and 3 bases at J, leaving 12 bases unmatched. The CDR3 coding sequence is TGCGCCAGCAGCTCGGCCTTAGCGGGAGGCGTTCTCTACGAGCAGTACTTC. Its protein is CASSSALAGGVLYEQYF.

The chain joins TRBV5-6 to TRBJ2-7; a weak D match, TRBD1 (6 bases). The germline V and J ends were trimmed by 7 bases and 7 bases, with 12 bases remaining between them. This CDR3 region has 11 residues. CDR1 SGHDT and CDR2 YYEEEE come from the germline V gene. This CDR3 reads CASGQWYEQYF. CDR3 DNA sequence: TGTGCCAGCGGACAGTGGTATGAGCAGTACTTC.

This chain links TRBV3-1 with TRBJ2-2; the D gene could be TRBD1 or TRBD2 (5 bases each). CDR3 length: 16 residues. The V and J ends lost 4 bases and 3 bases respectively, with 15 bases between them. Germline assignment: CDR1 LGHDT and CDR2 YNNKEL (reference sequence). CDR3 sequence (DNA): TGTGCCAGCAGCCCCCATGAGGGGCGGGACACCGGGGAGCTGTTTTTT. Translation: CASSPHEGRDTGELFF.

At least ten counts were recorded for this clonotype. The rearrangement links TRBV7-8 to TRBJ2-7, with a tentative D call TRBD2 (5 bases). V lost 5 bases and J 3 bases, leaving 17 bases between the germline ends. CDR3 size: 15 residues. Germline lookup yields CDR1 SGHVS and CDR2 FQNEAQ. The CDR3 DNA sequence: TGTGCCAGCAGCCCACCACGGTTCGGAGGCTACGAGCAGTACTTC. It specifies CASSPPRFGGYEQYF. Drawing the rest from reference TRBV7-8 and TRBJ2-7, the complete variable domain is GAGVSQSPRYKVAKRGQDVALRCDPISGHVSLFWYQQALGQGPEFLTYFQNEAQLDKSGLPSDRFFAERPEGSVSTLKIQRTQQEDSAVYLCASSPPRFGGYEQYFGPGTRLTVT.

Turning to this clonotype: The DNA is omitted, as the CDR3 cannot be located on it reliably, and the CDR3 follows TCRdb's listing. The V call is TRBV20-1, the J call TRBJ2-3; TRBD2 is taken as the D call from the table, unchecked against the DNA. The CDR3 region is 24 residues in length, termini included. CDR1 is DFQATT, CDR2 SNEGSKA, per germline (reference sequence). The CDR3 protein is CSAGGLDFYEQYFGPGLARDTQYF.

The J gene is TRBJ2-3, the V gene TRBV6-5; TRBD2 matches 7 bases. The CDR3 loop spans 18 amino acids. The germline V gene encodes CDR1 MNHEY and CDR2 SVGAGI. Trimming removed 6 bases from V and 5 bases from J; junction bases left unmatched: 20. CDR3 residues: CASSSTGLGGGEGDTQYF. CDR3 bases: TGTGCCAGCAGCTCTACCGGGCTCGGGGGAGGGGAGGGAGATACGCAGTATTTT.

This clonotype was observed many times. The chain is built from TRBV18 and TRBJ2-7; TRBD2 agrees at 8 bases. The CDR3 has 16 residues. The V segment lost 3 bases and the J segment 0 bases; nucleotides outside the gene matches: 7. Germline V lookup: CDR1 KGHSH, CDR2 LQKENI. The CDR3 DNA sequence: TGTGCCAGCTCACCTATGGCTAGCGGGTCCTCCTACGAGCAGTACTTC. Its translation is CASSPMASGSSYEQYF.

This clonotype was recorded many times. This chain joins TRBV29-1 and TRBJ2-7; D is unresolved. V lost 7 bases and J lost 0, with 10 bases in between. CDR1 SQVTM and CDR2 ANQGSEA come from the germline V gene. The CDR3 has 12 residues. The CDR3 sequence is CSALDGSYEQYF. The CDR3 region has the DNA TGCAGCGCTTTGGACGGCTCCTACGAGCAGTACTTC.

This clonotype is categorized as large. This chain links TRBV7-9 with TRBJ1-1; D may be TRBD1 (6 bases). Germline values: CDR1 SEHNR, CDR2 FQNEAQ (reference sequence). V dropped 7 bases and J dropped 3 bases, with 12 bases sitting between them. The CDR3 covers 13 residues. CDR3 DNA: TGTGCCAGCATCCCTAACAGGGACACTGAAGCTTTCTTT. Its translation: CASIPNRDTEAFF.

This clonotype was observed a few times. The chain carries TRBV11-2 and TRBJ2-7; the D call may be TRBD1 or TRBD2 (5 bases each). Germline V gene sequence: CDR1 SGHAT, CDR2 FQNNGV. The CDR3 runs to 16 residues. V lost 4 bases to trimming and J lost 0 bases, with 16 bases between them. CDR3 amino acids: CASSSRPGASSYEQYF. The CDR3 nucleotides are TGTGCCAGCAGCTCAAGACCCGGGGCTAGCTCCTACGAGCAGTACTTC.

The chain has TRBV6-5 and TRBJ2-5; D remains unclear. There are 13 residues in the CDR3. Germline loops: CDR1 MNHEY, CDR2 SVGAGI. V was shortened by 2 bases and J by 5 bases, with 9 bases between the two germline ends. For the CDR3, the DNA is TGTGCCAGCAGTTACGAAAGAGAGGAGACCCAGTACTTC. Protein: CASSYEREETQYF.

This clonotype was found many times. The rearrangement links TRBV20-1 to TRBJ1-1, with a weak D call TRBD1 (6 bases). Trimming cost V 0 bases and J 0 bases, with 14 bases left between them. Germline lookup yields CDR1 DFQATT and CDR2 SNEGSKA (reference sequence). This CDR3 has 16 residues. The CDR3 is CSARDQGQGMNTEAFF. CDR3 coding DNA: TGCAGTGCTAGAGATCAGGGACAAGGGATGAACACTGAAGCTTTCTTT.

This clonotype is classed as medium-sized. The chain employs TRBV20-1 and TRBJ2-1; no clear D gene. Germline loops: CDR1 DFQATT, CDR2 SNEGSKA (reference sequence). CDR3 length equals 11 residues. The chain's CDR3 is CIPPIDNEQFF. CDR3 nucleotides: TGCATTCCTCCAATCGACAATGAGCAGTTCTTC.

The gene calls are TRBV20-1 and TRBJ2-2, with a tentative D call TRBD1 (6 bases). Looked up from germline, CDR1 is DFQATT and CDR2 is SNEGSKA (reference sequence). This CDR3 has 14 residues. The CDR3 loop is CSGAGQLNTGELFF. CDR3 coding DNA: TGCAGCGGGGCCGGACAGTTAAACACCGGGGAGCTGTTTTTT.

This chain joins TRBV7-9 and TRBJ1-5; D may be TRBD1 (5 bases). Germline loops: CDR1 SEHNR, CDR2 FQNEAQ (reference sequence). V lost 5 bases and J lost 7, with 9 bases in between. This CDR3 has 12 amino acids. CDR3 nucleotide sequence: TGTGCCAGCAGCGAAGGGACCCAGCCCCAGCATTTT. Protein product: CASSEGTQPQHF.

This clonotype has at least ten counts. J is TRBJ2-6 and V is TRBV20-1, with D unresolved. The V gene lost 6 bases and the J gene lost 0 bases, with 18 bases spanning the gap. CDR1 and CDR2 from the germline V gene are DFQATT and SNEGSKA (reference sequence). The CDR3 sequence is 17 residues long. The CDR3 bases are TGCAGTGCCTCCGGTGGGGATTCCAGCTCTGGGGCCAACGTCCTGACTTTC. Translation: CSASGGDSSSGANVLTF.